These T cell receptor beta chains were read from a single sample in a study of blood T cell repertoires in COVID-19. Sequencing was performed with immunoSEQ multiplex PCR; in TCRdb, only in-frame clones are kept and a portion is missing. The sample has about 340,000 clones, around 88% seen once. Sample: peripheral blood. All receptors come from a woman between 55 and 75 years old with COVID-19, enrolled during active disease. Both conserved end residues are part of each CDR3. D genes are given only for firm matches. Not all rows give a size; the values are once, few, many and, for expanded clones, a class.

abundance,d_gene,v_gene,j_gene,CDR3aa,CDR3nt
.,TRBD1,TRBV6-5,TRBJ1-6,CASRGTTGIGSPLHF,TGTGCCAGCAGGGGAACGACAGGGATTGGATCACCCCTCCACTTT
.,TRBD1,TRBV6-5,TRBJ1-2,CASSSGTAGYTF,TGTGCCAGCAGTTCCGGGACAGCCGGCTACACCTTC
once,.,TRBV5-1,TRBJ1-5,CASSLFSGNQPQHF,TGCGCCAGCAGCTTGTTCTCGGGGAATCAGCCCCAGCATTTT
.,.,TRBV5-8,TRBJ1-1,CASSSAGGTEAFF,TGTGCCAGCAGCTCGGCGGGCGGGACTGAAGCTTTCTTT
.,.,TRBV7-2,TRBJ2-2,CASSLMRPPNTGELFF,TGTGCCAGCAGCTTAATGAGGCCCCCCAACACCGGGGAGCTGTTTTTT
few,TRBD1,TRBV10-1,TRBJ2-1,CASSDPRQGVKNEQFF,TGCGCCAGCAGTGATCCTCGACAGGGCGTTAAAAATGAGCAGTTCTTC
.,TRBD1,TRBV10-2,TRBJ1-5,CASSGGQGAQPQHF,TGCGCCAGCAGTGGGGGACAGGGGGCCCAGCCCCAGCATTTT
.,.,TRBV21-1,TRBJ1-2,CASSNSTGPPAYYGYTF,TGTGCCAGCAGCAACTCGACAGGTCCTCCTGCATACTATGGCTACACCTTC
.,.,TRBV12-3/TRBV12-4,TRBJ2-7,CASSSGLSYEQYF,TGTGCCAGCAGTTCGGGACTTTCCTACGAGCAGTACTTC
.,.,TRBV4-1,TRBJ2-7,CASSQGLKGPKSITYF,TGCGCCAGCAGCCAGGGGCTTAAGGGGCCCAAGTCCATAACGTACTTC
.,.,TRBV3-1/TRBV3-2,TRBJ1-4,CASSQVIKGRINEKLFF,TGTGCCAGCAGCCAAGTTATTAAGGGGAGGATTAATGAAAAACTGTTTTTT
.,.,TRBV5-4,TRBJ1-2,CASSLARGWNYGYTF,TGTGCCAGCAGCTTGGCCAGGGGCTGGAACTATGGCTACACCTTC
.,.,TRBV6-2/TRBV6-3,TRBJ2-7,CASSYSKGIFYEQYF,TGTGCCAGCAGTTACTCGAAGGGGATTTTCTACGAGCAGTACTTC
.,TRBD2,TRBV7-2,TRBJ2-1,CASSLGPSSGGAFEQFF,TGTGCCAGCAGCTTAGGACCTTCTAGCGGGGGGGCCTTTGAGCAGTTCTTC
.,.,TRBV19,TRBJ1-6,CASSMWQENSPLHF,TGTGCCAGTAGTATGTGGCAGGAAAATTCACCCCTCCACTTT
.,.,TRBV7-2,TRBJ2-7,CASSPFDGSEQYF,TGTGCCAGCAGCCCCTTCGACGGGTCCGAGCAGTACTTC
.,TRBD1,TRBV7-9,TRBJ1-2,CASSPGGAGYGYTF,TGTGCCAGTTCCCCAGGGGGCGCGGGCTATGGCTACACCTTC
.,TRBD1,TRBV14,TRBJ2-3,CASSRSRGPDTQYF,TGTGCCAGCAGCCGTAGCAGGGGGCCAGATACGCAGTATTTT
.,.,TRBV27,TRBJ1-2,CASSSTQNYGYTF,TGTGCCAGCAGTTCCACACAGAACTATGGCTACACCTTC
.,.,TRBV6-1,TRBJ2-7,CASSEQGNYEQYF,TGTGCCAGCAGTGAGCAGGGGAACTACGAGCAGTACTTC
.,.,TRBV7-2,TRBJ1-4,CASSLSGATNEKLFF,TGTGCCAGCAGTTTGTCGGGTGCAACTAATGAAAAACTGTTTTTT
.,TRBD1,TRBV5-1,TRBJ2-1,CASSLAPTGGGNEQFF,TGCGCCAGCAGCTTGGCCCCTACAGGGGGTGGCAATGAGCAGTTCTTC
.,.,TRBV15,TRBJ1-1,CATSFGVMNTEAFF,TGTGCCACCAGCTTCGGGGTTATGAACACTGAAGCTTTCTTT
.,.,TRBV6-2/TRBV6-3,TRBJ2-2,CASSYQLGELFF,TGTGCCAGCAGTTACCAACTCGGGGAGCTGTTTTTT
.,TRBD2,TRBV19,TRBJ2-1,CASSGRGVRYNEQFF,TGTGCCAGTAGTGGACGGGGGGTCCGCTACAATGAGCAGTTCTTC
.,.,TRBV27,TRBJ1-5,CASSSDESQPQHF,TGTGCCAGCAGTTCCGATGAGAGTCAGCCCCAGCATTTT
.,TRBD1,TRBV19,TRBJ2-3,CASMSRGRTDTQYF,TGTGCCAGTATGTCGAGGGGGCGCACAGATACGCAGTATTTT
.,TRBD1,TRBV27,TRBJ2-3,CASSIQGEGDTQYF,TGTGCCAGCAGCATACAGGGGGAAGGAGATACGCAGTATTTT
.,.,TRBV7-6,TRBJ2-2,CASSLRGRNTGELFF,TGTGCCAGCAGCTTGCGGGGGCGGAACACCGGGGAGCTGTTTTTT
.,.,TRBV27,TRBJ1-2,CASSAGGPLGYGYTF,TGTGCCAGCAGTGCGGGGGGCCCTTTGGGCTATGGCTACACCTTC
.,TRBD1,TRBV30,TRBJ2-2,CAWSQGQITGELFF,TGTGCCTGGAGCCAGGGACAGATAACCGGGGAGCTGTTTTTT
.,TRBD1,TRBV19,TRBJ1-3,CASSKGTASGNTIYF,TGTGCCAGTAGCAAAGGGACAGCCTCTGGAAACACCATATATTTT
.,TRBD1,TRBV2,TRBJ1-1,CANEDPQGAGTEAFF,TGTGCCAACGAAGATCCCCAGGGGGCGGGCACTGAAGCTTTCTTT
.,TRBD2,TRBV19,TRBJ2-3,CASGTSGGATDTQYF,TGTGCCAGCGGGACTAGCGGGGGGGCGACAGATACGCAGTATTTT
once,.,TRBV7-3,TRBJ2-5,CASSLFGEETQYF,TGTGCCAGCAGCTTATTCGGGGAGGAGACCCAGTACTTC
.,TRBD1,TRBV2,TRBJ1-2,CASSAGQGAHGYTF,TGTGCCAGCAGTGCGGGACAGGGGGCACATGGCTACACCTTC
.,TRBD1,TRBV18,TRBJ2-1,CASSLGQAYNEQFF,TGTGCCAGCTCACTGGGACAGGCCTACAATGAGCAGTTCTTC
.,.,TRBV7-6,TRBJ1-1,CASSLERAPNTEAFF,TGTGCCAGCAGCTTAGAGAGGGCGCCGAACACTGAAGCTTTCTTT
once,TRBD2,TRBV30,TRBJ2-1,CAWSGAGGRSNEQFF,TGTGCCTGGAGTGGAGCGGGGGGGCGTAGCAATGAGCAGTTCTTC
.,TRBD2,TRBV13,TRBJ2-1,CASSLNPAGPHNEQFF,TGTGCCAGCAGCTTAAACCCAGCGGGGCCCCACAATGAGCAGTTCTTC
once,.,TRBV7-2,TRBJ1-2,CASSLGPGRYGYTF,TGTGCCAGCAGCTTAGGGCCAGGCCGATATGGCTACACCTTC
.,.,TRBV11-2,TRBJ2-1,CASSTLDTEQFF,TGTGCCAGCAGCACCCTGGACACTGAGCAGTTCTTC
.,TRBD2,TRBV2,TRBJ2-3,CASSEGPLRGGTDTQYF,TGTGCCAGCAGTGAAGGTCCCTTACGGGGGGGCACAGATACGCAGTATTTT
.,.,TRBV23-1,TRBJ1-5,CASQSWDYSNQPQHF,TGCGCCAGCCAGTCCTGGGACTATAGCAATCAGCCCCAGCATTTT
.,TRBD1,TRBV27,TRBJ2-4,CASSSYKDRGLEAKNIQYF,TGTGCCAGCAGTTCCTACAAAGACAGGGGATTGGAAGCCAAAAACATTCAGTACTTC
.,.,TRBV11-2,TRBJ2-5,CASRLLRGGETQYF,TGTGCCAGCAGGCTCCTCCGGGGAGGAGAGACCCAGTACTTC
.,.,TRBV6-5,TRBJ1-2,CASSFSVRADYGYTF,TGTGCCAGCAGTTTTTCCGTGCGGGCGGACTATGGCTACACCTTC
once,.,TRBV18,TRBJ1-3,CASSPRQDQQNTIYF,TGTGCCAGCTCACCCCGACAGGATCAGCAAAACACCATATATTTT
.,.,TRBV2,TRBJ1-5,CASGGRGGNQPQHF,TGTGCCAGTGGTGGGAGGGGGGGCAATCAGCCCCAGCATTTT
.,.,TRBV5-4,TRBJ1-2,CASSLGPGPNYGYTF,TGTGCCAGCAGCTTGGGGCCAGGCCCTAACTATGGCTACACCTTC
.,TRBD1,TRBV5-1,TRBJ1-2,CASSVNRGRENGYTF,TGCGCCAGCAGCGTTAACAGGGGGCGTGAAAATGGCTACACCTTC
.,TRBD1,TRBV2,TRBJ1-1,CASSLWTGDTNTEAFF,TGTGCCAGCAGCCTCTGGACAGGGGATACGAACACTGAAGCTTTCTTT
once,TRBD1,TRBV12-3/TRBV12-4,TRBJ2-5,CATRQGRETQYF,TGTGCCACCAGACAGGGTCGGGAGACCCAGTACTTC
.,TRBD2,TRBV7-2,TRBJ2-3,CASRPPGRSTDTQYF,TGTGCCAGCAGACCACCCGGGAGGTCCACAGATACGCAGTATTTT
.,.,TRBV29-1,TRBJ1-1,CSVDRGYSGEAFF,TGCAGCGTCGATCGGGGGTATAGTGGTGAAGCTTTCTTT
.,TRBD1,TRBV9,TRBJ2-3,CASSVGSQGVTDTQYF,TGTGCCAGCAGCGTAGGGAGTCAGGGGGTGACAGATACGCAGTATTTT
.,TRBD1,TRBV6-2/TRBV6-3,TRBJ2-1,CASSDQGEGIHNEQFF,TGTGCCAGCAGCGATCAGGGGGAAGGGATACACAATGAGCAGTTCTTC
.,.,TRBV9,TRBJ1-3,CASSVEWGAAVTIYF,TGTGCCAGCAGCGTAGAGTGGGGAGCTGCGGTCACCATATATTTT
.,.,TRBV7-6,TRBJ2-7,CASSLGSSGAREQYF,TGTGCCAGCAGCTTAGGATCGTCAGGGGCTCGCGAGCAGTACTTC